These 14 T cell receptor beta chains share one sample of origin, sequenced in a study of shared clonotypes between healthy human individuals. Here immunoSEQ multiplex PCR was the method, and the copy in TCRdb shows in-frame clones only, minus some. The sample carries approximately 2,300,000 clones, 80% to 95% recorded once. Specimen: naive CD4+ T cells from PBMCs. Subset reported: CD45RA+ positively selected. These receptor sequences come from a young man in good health. Some clones in this sample may be carry-over from other donors' samples.

The chain links TRBV4-1 to TRBJ1-2; D gene uncertain. This CDR3 comprises 16 residues. Trimming pared 2 bases from V and 7 bases from J, leaving 20 bases between. Germline V gives CDR1 MGHRA, CDR2 YSYEKL. CDR3 sequence: CASSQPPRGPDGGYTF. Here the CDR3 DNA reads TGCGCCAGCAGCCAACCACCCCGAGGGCCGGACGGTGGCTACACCTTC.

The chain uses TRBV28 and TRBJ2-7; D unclear. V was cut by 3 bases and J by 4 bases, with 16 bases left in between. Germline CDR1 MDHEN, CDR2 SYDVKM. The CDR3 is 15 residues long. The CDR3 sequence is CASSFPSGPNYEQYF. CDR3 in DNA: TGTGCCAGCAGTTTCCCCTCAGGCCCCAATTACGAGCAGTACTTC.

V usage is TRBV5-4 and J usage is TRBJ1-1; 8 bases match TRBD1. Germline V gives CDR1 SGHNT, CDR2 YYREEE (reference sequence). There are 15 residues in the CDR3. The V and J ends lost 4 bases and 0 bases, in that order; junction bases with no gene match: 5. As DNA, the CDR3 is TGTGCCAGCAGCCCGGGACAGGATATGAACACTGAAGCTTTCTTT. Its protein product is CASSPGQDMNTEAFF. The full variable domain, its missing parts supplied by reference TRBV5-4 and TRBJ1-1, is ETGVTQSPTHLIKTRGQQVTLRCSSQSGHNTVSWYQQALGQGPQFIFQYYREEENGRGNFPPRFSGLQFPNYSSELNVNALELDDSALYLCASSPGQDMNTEAFFGQGTRLTVV.

CDR3 loop: CASSLGSRGNQPQHF. CDR3 DNA: TGTGCCAGCAGCTTAGGGAGCCGGGGCAATCAGCCCCAGCATTTT. The genes are TRBV5-6 and TRBJ1-5; D is uncertain. Trimming removed 2 bases from V and 2 bases from J, with 11 bases in between. Per germline, CDR1 SGHDT and CDR2 YYEEEE. This CDR3 is built from 15 residues.

The V and J genes are TRBV27 and TRBJ2-5; no clear D. The V end lost 6 bases, the J end lost 1 base, and 18 bases lay between the germline ends. This CDR3 region has 16 residues. Looked up from germline, CDR1 is MNHEY and CDR2 is SMNVEV (reference sequence). In nucleotides, the CDR3 is TGTGCCAGCAGGCCCCCCACCGACTCGGCCCAAGAGACCCAGTACTTC. Translating it yields CASRPPTDSAQETQYF.

This clone was observed once. The rearrangement uses TRBV5-1 and TRBJ1-2, with D perhaps matching TRBD1 (5 bases). The germline V and J ends were trimmed by 5 bases and 0 bases, with 14 bases remaining between them. In germline, CDR1 is SGHRS, CDR2 YFSETQ. The CDR3 is made up of 15 amino acids. The CDR3 here is CASRPLGATNYGYTF. The CDR3 DNA reads as TGCGCCAGCAGACCCTTAGGGGCCACTAACTATGGCTACACCTTC.

This chain joins TRBV28 and TRBJ1-1; TRBD1 might be the D (5 bases). The ends were cut back, 7 bases at V and 1 base at J, with 16 bases in the middle. CDR1 is MDHEN, CDR2 SYDVKM, per germline. The length of the CDR3 is 15 residues. The CDR3 sequence: CASNTMRGSNTEAFF. The CDR3 nucleotides are TGTGCCAGCAATACCATGCGGGGGTCGAACACTGAAGCTTTCTTT.

The V gene is TRBV27, the J gene TRBJ1-2, with 8 bases that match TRBD1. The CDR3 runs to 15 residues. The germline CDR1 and CDR2 sequences are MNHEY and SMNVEV (reference sequence). V lost 3 bases and J lost 12; bases outside the gene matches: 15. The CDR3 DNA follows: TGTGCCAGCAGTTTGCGGCGGGGGTATGCAGGGGGCGACACCTTC. Amino acids: CASSLRRGYAGGDTF.

The chain is built from TRBV27 and TRBJ1-4, with D uncertain. Germline CDR1 is MNHEY and CDR2 is SMNVEV (reference sequence). V lost 2 bases, J lost 5 bases, and 9 bases lay in between. There are 14 residues in the CDR3. CDR3 nucleotide sequence: TGTGCCAGCAGTTTAATGGGAATCAATGAAAAACTGTTTTTT. This gives the protein CASSLMGINEKLFF.

In DNA, the CDR3 is TGTGCCAGCAGTTACTCGATGGATCTGAACTACGAGCAGTACTTC. This gives the protein CASSYSMDLNYEQYF. The gene calls are TRBV6-6 and TRBJ2-7; D is ambiguous. The V end was cut by 0 bases, the J end by 3 bases, with 12 bases between. Germline-derived CDR1 and CDR2 are MNHNY and SVGAGI (reference sequence). The CDR3 length is 15 residues.

This clone has only one observation. The identical CDR3 is also encoded by other nucleotide sequences in the sample. The V gene is TRBV5-1, the J gene TRBJ2-7; D perhaps matches TRBD2 (6 bases). The CDR3 sequence is 15 residues long. CDR1 SGHRS and CDR2 YFSETQ come from the germline V gene. Trimming removed 0 bases from V and 0 bases from J, with 10 bases in between. The CDR3 region is CASSLAGGSSYEQYF. CDR3 in DNA: TGCGCCAGCAGCTTGGCCGGAGGGAGCTCCTACGAGCAGTACTTC. Variable domain in full (rest from reference TRBV5-1 and TRBJ2-7): KAGVTQTPRYLIKTRGQQVTLSCSPISGHRSVSWYQQTPGQGLQFLFEYFSETQRNKGNFPGRFSGRQFSNSRSEMNVSTLELGDSALYLCASSLAGGSSYEQYFGPGTRLTVT.

This chain connects TRBV6-1 to TRBJ2-5; maybe TRBD1 (5 bases). The ends were cut back, 5 bases at V and 4 bases at J, with 14 bases in the middle. The CDR3 loop spans 14 amino acids. CDR1 and CDR2 from the germline V gene are MNHNS and SASEGT. CDR3 DNA sequence: TGTGCCAGCAGTTCCCGACAGTGGGGAGAGACCCAGTACTTC. The encoded protein is CASSSRQWGETQYF.

V usage is TRBV5-5 and J usage is TRBJ2-3; a weak D match, TRBD2 (5 bases). The V end lost 0 bases, the J end lost 3 bases, and 20 bases lay between the germline ends. Germline CDR1 reads SGHKS; CDR2 reads YYEKEE (reference sequence). The CDR3 loop spans 18 amino acids. The DNA for the CDR3 is TGTGCCAGCAGCTTGGGCCCCCTCACTAGAGGTCTAACAGATACGCAGTATTTT. Translation gives CASSLGPLTRGLTDTQYF.

The CDR3 bases are TGTTCCACCGGGAGTTTCTACGAGCAGTACTTC. Translated, it gives CSTGSFYEQYF. This chain connects TRBV10-3 to TRBJ2-5; TRBD2 might be the D (6 bases). The last part of the DNA fits TRBJ2-7 better; the J call may be wrong. The CDR3 is 11 residues long. Germline loops: CDR1 ENHRY, CDR2 SYGVKD.